The clone carrying this T cell receptor (beta chain) was seen only once. These data come from a study of blood T cells in healthy people across ages. Study overall: Per two T cells, about one barcoded beta molecule was captured through template switching.

CDR3 size: 15 residues. The V end was cut by 3 bases, the J end by 2 bases, with 11 bases between. CDR1 and CDR2 from the germline V gene are SGHAT and FQNNGV. For the second PCR, which ran for about 6 to 11 cycles, a sample-barcoded 5' primer and a J-beta primer mix were used. TCRdb itself ran the 5' RACE reads through MiXCR, one entry per CDR3 protein. The sample holds 1.5 million to 1.9 million distinct CDR3 sequences, approximately 43% seen once. The receptor's source is a woman between 18 and 29 years old in good health. Sequencing input: blood. V is TRBV11-2 and J is TRBJ2-1; D gene ambiguous. CDR3 region: CASSFGPETYNEQFF. CDR3 coding DNA: TGTGCCAGCAGCTTTGGGCCAGAGACCTACAATGAGCAGTTCTTC.